Listed below are T cell receptor beta chains from one sample, sequenced in a study of blood T cell repertoires in COVID-19. The method was immunoSEQ multiplex PCR; TCRdb's version includes in-frame clones alone and lacks a portion of them. The data show roughly 120,000 clones, about 82% seen once. The sequenced material came from peripheral blood. All receptors derive from a human donor in a cohort sampled during active COVID-19. The CDR3 runs from the conserved cysteine through the conserved F or W. The D gene is left open where the match is weak. Size values are once, few and many counts, or a class for expanded clones, and some rows have none.

j_call clone_size d_call v_call cdr3_aa cdr3_nt
TRBJ1-6 . . TRBV6-5 CASSYRQINNSPLHF TGTGCCAGCAGTTACCGACAGATCAATAATTCACCCCTCCACTTT
TRBJ1-2 . . TRBV6-5 CASRSLGGAGYTF TGTGCCAGCAGGTCCCTGGGAGGGGCGGGCTACACCTTC
TRBJ1-2 once TRBD1 TRBV19 CASSINIGTGYGYTF TGTGCCAGTAGTATTAACATTGGGACAGGGTATGGCTACACCTTC
TRBJ2-7 . TRBD2 TRBV27 CASRKLAGVSYEQYF TGTGCCAGCAGGAAACTAGCGGGAGTTTCCTACGAGCAGTACTTC
TRBJ1-3 once . TRBV6-2/TRBV6-3 CASSYLGVAYSGNTIYF TGTGCCAGCAGTTACCTGGGTGTAGCATACTCTGGAAACACCATATATTTT
TRBJ2-7 . TRBD2 TRBV7-9 CASSSPGSGKAEQYF TGTGCCAGCAGCTCCCCGGGTAGCGGGAAAGCCGAGCAGTACTTC
TRBJ2-5 once TRBD1 TRBV5-1 CASSFYRGQETQYF TGCGCCAGCAGCTTTTACAGGGGCCAAGAGACCCAGTACTTC
TRBJ1-3 . . TRBV6-5 CASTGRGDRGNTIYF TGTGCCAGCACCGGGAGGGGAGACCGTGGAAACACCATATATTTT
TRBJ1-1 . . TRBV6-5 CASSYSNRGRTEAFF TGTGCCAGCAGTTACTCGAATCGGGGGAGGACTGAAGCTTTCTTT
TRBJ1-5 . . TRBV28 CASSIGGNQPQHF TGTGCCAGCAGTATAGGGGGCAATCAGCCCCAGCATTTT
TRBJ1-1 few . TRBV30 CAWSDGVRGTEAFF TGTGCCTGGAGTGACGGTGTACGGGGCACTGAAGCTTTCTTT
TRBJ2-7 . . TRBV12-3/TRBV12-4 CASSLLDRDEQYF TGTGCCAGCAGTTTGTTGGACAGAGACGAGCAGTACTTC
TRBJ2-3 . TRBD2 TRBV29-1 CSVEDREASRTDTQYF TGCAGCGTTGAAGATCGGGAGGCGTCTCGGACAGATACGCAGTATTTT
TRBJ2-6 . . TRBV25-1 CASSASTAPGANVLTF TGTGCCAGCAGTGCGTCCACTGCCCCTGGGGCCAACGTCCTGACTTTC
TRBJ1-3 . TRBD1 TRBV18 CASSPNSGTGRSSGNTIYF TGTGCCAGCTCACCGAACTCCGGGACAGGGAGAAGCTCTGGAAACACCATATATTTT
TRBJ2-7 . TRBD2 TRBV3-1/TRBV3-2 CASSRSGRAIEQYF TGTGCCAGCAGCCGGAGCGGGAGGGCCATCGAGCAGTACTTC